This is a list of T cell receptor beta chains from one sample in a study of cytomegalovirus exposure and HLA in healthy donors. Sequenced by immunoSEQ multiplex PCR; TCRdb stores in-frame clones only, minus some. The data show 200,000 to 250,000 clones, around 77% seen once. Sample: PBMCs. Receptors were obtained from a woman aged 25 to 39 in good health and CMV-seronegative. Both conserved end residues are trimmed from each CDR3. D genes are given only for firm matches.

cdr3_aa: ASSLGRETYEQY
d_call: -
j_call: -
v_call: TRBV5-6

cdr3_aa: ASSLARGAGGTEAF
d_call: -
j_call: TRBJ1-1
v_call: TRBV5-1

cdr3_aa: ASSRGTGNEQY
d_call: TRBD1
j_call: TRBJ2-7
v_call: TRBV11-2

cdr3_aa: ASSSGGLYGYT
d_call: TRBD1
j_call: TRBJ1-2
v_call: TRBV9

cdr3_aa: ASSSPGTGNTEAF
d_call: TRBD1
j_call: TRBJ1-1
v_call: TRBV5-8

cdr3_aa: ASSPNRGTNEKLF
d_call: TRBD1
j_call: TRBJ1-4
v_call: TRBV13

cdr3_aa: AWSLTGGNSPLH
d_call: TRBD1
j_call: TRBJ1-6
v_call: TRBV30

cdr3_aa: ASSSTGGANTEAF
d_call: TRBD1
j_call: TRBJ1-1
v_call: TRBV6-5

cdr3_aa: ASSQDYSPDTQY
d_call: -
j_call: TRBJ2-3
v_call: TRBV4-2

cdr3_aa: ASGGDATTDTQY
d_call: TRBD2
j_call: TRBJ2-3
v_call: TRBV5-1

cdr3_aa: ASSIGTGDYEQY
d_call: TRBD1
j_call: TRBJ2-7
v_call: TRBV5-6

cdr3_aa: ASGHLETQY
d_call: -
j_call: TRBJ2-5
v_call: TRBV2

cdr3_aa: ASSSRRAADGYT
d_call: -
j_call: TRBJ1-2
v_call: TRBV7-6

cdr3_aa: ASSHSPPTAVILNTEAF
d_call: -
j_call: TRBJ1-1
v_call: TRBV28

cdr3_aa: ATSRENSPNYGYT
d_call: -
j_call: TRBJ1-2
v_call: TRBV15

cdr3_aa: ASSETGEQY
d_call: -
j_call: TRBJ2-7
v_call: TRBV2

cdr3_aa: ASSLEGAGLSYQETQY
d_call: -
j_call: TRBJ2-5
v_call: TRBV7-9

cdr3_aa: ASSPPGLRYNEQF
d_call: -
j_call: TRBJ2-1
v_call: TRBV18

cdr3_aa: SVEGGDRGSRYTEAF
d_call: TRBD1
j_call: TRBJ1-1
v_call: TRBV29-1

cdr3_aa: ASSGGSGQETQY
d_call: -
j_call: TRBJ2-5
v_call: TRBV5-1

cdr3_aa: ASVDSNSKETQY
d_call: -
j_call: TRBJ2-5
v_call: TRBV12-5

cdr3_aa: ASSFGPRYEQY
d_call: -
j_call: TRBJ2-7
v_call: TRBV27

cdr3_aa: ASSPGGMNTEAF
d_call: -
j_call: TRBJ1-1
v_call: TRBV5-4

cdr3_aa: ATGRGSSYEQY
d_call: TRBD2
j_call: TRBJ2-7
v_call: TRBV15

cdr3_aa: ATSREATGSSYEQY
d_call: -
j_call: TRBJ2-7
v_call: TRBV15

cdr3_aa: ASSYLTGELF
d_call: -
j_call: TRBJ2-2
v_call: TRBV6-5

cdr3_aa: ASSDLAGTLQQY
d_call: TRBD2
j_call: TRBJ2-7
v_call: TRBV27

cdr3_aa: ASSGAEGMNTEAF
d_call: -
j_call: TRBJ1-1
v_call: TRBV10-2

cdr3_aa: ASSLRTGGIINQPQH
d_call: TRBD1
j_call: TRBJ1-5
v_call: TRBV4-1

cdr3_aa: ASSFGYGQGKYIQY
d_call: TRBD1
j_call: TRBJ2-4
v_call: TRBV28

cdr3_aa: ASSQGTVSGNTIY
d_call: TRBD1
j_call: TRBJ1-3
v_call: TRBV18

cdr3_aa: ASSLLVAGSPYEQY
d_call: TRBD2
j_call: TRBJ2-7
v_call: TRBV27

cdr3_aa: ASSPWGGPVGYT
d_call: -
j_call: TRBJ1-2
v_call: TRBV6-4

cdr3_aa: ASSAGVGNQPQH
d_call: -
j_call: TRBJ1-5
v_call: TRBV27

cdr3_aa: ASRGHLFYEQY
d_call: -
j_call: TRBJ2-7
v_call: TRBV5-1

cdr3_aa: ASSLVAAGGHEQF
d_call: TRBD2
j_call: TRBJ2-1
v_call: TRBV5-4

cdr3_aa: ASSFFGAEQF
d_call: -
j_call: TRBJ2-1
v_call: TRBV27

cdr3_aa: ASSSYGTASYEQY
d_call: TRBD1
j_call: TRBJ2-7
v_call: TRBV5-1

cdr3_aa: ASSLGQGGQPQH
d_call: TRBD1
j_call: TRBJ1-5
v_call: TRBV5-1

cdr3_aa: ASSTSGPYEQY
d_call: -
j_call: TRBJ2-7
v_call: TRBV4-1

cdr3_aa: ASSYTPQGPNGYT
d_call: -
j_call: TRBJ1-2
v_call: TRBV6-5

cdr3_aa: ASTLTGAGYEQY
d_call: TRBD1
j_call: TRBJ2-7
v_call: TRBV2

cdr3_aa: ASSLSGTGGYNEQF
d_call: TRBD1
j_call: TRBJ2-1
v_call: TRBV18

cdr3_aa: ASSPRGTKREKLF
d_call: -
j_call: TRBJ1-4
v_call: TRBV7-3

cdr3_aa: ASSPSRDRAYEQY
d_call: TRBD1
j_call: TRBJ2-7
v_call: TRBV19

cdr3_aa: ASSFTSGGEF
d_call: TRBD2
j_call: TRBJ2-1
v_call: TRBV13

cdr3_aa: ASSELAGGPYEQY
d_call: TRBD2
j_call: TRBJ2-7
v_call: TRBV6-1

cdr3_aa: ASSYDREWGSPLH
d_call: -
j_call: TRBJ1-6
v_call: TRBV27

cdr3_aa: ASSQGQGESHEQY
d_call: TRBD1
j_call: TRBJ2-7
v_call: TRBV4-2

cdr3_aa: ASSGDRLRKGYT
d_call: -
j_call: TRBJ1-2
v_call: TRBV2

cdr3_aa: ASSVGRFVDYGYT
d_call: -
j_call: TRBJ1-2
v_call: TRBV9